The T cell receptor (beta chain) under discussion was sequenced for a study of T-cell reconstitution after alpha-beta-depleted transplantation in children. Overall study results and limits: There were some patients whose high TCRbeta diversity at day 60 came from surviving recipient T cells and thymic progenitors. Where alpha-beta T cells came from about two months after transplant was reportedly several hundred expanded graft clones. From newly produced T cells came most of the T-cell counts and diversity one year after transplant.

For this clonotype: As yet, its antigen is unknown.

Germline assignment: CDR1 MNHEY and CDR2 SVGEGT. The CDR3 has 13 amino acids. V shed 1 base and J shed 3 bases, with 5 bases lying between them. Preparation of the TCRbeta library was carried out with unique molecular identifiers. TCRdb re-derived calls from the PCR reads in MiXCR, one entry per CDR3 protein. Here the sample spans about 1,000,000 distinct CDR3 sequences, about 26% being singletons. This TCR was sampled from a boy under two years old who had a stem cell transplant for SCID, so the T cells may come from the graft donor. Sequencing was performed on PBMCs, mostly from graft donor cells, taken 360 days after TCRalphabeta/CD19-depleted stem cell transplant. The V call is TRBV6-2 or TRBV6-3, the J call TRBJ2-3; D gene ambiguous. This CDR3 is CASSYLETDTQYF. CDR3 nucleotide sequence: TGTGCCAGCAGTTACTTGGAGACAGATACGCAGTATTTT.